Shown below are 20 T cell receptor beta chains from a single sample sequenced in a study of Ad26.COV2.S vaccination and SARS-CoV-2 variants. The treatment denotes: roughly 19 received Ad26.COV2.S at low or high dose, single or two shots; a few received placebo; per-sample allocation not given. At day 63 after the first vaccine or placebo injection, samples were drawn. Here immunoSEQ multiplex PCR was the method, and the copy in TCRdb shows in-frame clones only, minus some. This table holds around 340,000 clones, about 88% found once. The sequenced sample was peripheral blood, obtained in a trial of Ad26.COV2.S vaccine versus placebo. Receptors were obtained from a person aged 18-65 years who received the Ad26.COV2.S COVID-19 vaccine or a placebo.

V and J are TRBV19 and TRBJ2-7; 12 bases align to TRBD2. V lost 3 bases and J lost 5; bases outside the gene matches: 5. The germline V gene has CDR1 LNHDA and CDR2 SQIVND (reference sequence). CDR3 size: 15 residues. In nucleotides, the CDR3 is TGTGCCAGTAGTATGACTAGCGGGAGAATCCACGAGCAGTACTTC. Its protein product is CASSMTSGRIHEQYF.

This clone was counted only a few times. The rearrangement joins TRBV7-3 to TRBJ2-2; TRBD2 matches at 8 bases. Trimming removed 6 bases from V and 2 bases from J; junction bases left unmatched: 5. This CDR3 spans 15 amino acids. Germline lookup yields CDR1 SGHTA and CDR2 FQGTGA. The CDR3 region has the DNA TGTGCCAGCAGGCCTACTAGCGGTAACACCGGGGAGCTGTTTTTT. This gives the protein CASRPTSGNTGELFF.

This chain uses TRBV7-6 with TRBJ1-6, with D maybe TRBD1 (6 bases). V was trimmed by 2 bases and J by 4 bases, leaving 21 bases between them. The germline gives CDR1 SGHVS, CDR2 FNYEAQ. This CDR3 has 19 residues. The DNA for the CDR3 is TGTGCCAGCAGCTTACGCCCCACGGAGGGGGACTTATATAATTCACCCCTCCACTTT. Its translation: CASSLRPTEGDLYNSPLHF.

V gene TRBV28 combines with J gene TRBJ1-1; tentative D call: TRBD1 (6 bases). Trimming shortened V by 4 bases and J by 0 bases, and 9 bases separated the two germline ends. Germline assignment: CDR1 MDHEN and CDR2 SYDVKM. The CDR3 runs to 14 residues. The CDR3 region is CASSSGQMNTEAFF. Here the CDR3 DNA reads TGTGCCAGCAGTTCGGGACAAATGAACACTGAAGCTTTCTTT. Combining the CDR3 with reference TRBV28 and TRBJ1-1 gives the whole variable domain DVKVTQSSRYLVKRTGEKVFLECVQDMDHENMFWYRQDPGLGLRLIYFSYDVKMKEKGDIPEGYSVSREKKERFSLILESASTNQTSMYLCASSSGQMNTEAFFGQGTRLTVV.

The V call is TRBV6-5, the J call TRBJ2-2, with D perhaps assigned TRBD1 or TRBD2 (5 bases each). This CDR3 region has 16 residues. The germline V gene encodes CDR1 MNHEY and CDR2 SVGAGI. V was shortened by 2 bases and J by 5 bases, with 15 bases between the two germline ends. The CDR3: CASSYSWDRGTGELFF. CDR3 in DNA: TGTGCCAGCAGTTACAGTTGGGACCGAGGGACCGGGGAGCTGTTTTTT.

This clone appeared a single time. The chain carries TRBV29-1 and TRBJ2-1; 9 bases line up with TRBD1. The CDR3 is 13 amino acids. Germline CDR1 is SQVTM and CDR2 is ANQGSEA. Written as DNA, the CDR3 is TGCTCCGGGGACACCGGGACAGGGAATGAGCAGTTCTTC. Translated, it gives CSGDTGTGNEQFF.

The chain uses TRBV6-6 and TRBJ1-2, with 7 bases lining up with TRBD1. The CDR3 is made up of 15 amino acids. Trimming at V came to 7 bases and at J to 5 bases, leaving 13 bases not matched to a gene. Germline V gene lookup returns CDR1 MNHNY and CDR2 SVGAGI (reference sequence). The CDR3 DNA sequence: TGTGCCAGCATCACTAACGACAGGGCCGGTTATGGCTACACCTTC. Its protein product is CASITNDRAGYGYTF.

V usage is TRBV7-2 and J usage is TRBJ1-2; maybe TRBD1 (6 bases). The CDR3 contains 17 residues. The germline gives CDR1 SGHTA, CDR2 FQGNSA. With 2 bases removed from V and 1 base from J, the gap between germline ends came to 17 bases. The CDR3 loop is CASSLRQGGLGNYGYTF. In nucleotides, the CDR3 is TGTGCCAGCAGCTTAAGACAAGGGGGTTTGGGTAACTATGGCTACACCTTC.

This clone appeared once. The rearrangement uses TRBV27 and TRBJ2-7, with D hard to call. Trimming stripped 2 bases from V and 2 bases from J, with 7 bases between. The CDR3 is 13 residues long. Germline V lookup: CDR1 MNHEY, CDR2 SMNVEV (reference sequence). The CDR3 coding sequence is TGTGCCAGCAGTTTAAACAAAGCCTACGAGCAGTACTTC. Translating gives CASSLNKAYEQYF.

This clone was observed a single time. The chain carries TRBV7-2 and TRBJ2-1; 13 nucleotides line up with TRBD2. This CDR3 has 14 residues. Per the germline V gene, CDR1 is SGHTA and CDR2 is FQGNSA. V trimming: 5 bases; J trimming: 8 bases; junction bases outside the gene matches: 3. Here the CDR3 reads CASSLGLAGDEQFF. The CDR3 coding sequence is TGTGCCAGCAGCCTTGGACTAGCGGGGGATGAGCAGTTCTTC.

The J gene is TRBJ2-7, the V gene TRBV5-4, with D perhaps TRBD1 or TRBD2 (5 bases each). Between the trimmed V and J ends, which lost 4 bases and 2 bases, there was a span of 13 bases. This CDR3 region has 14 residues. Germline V gene data show CDR1 as SGHNT and CDR2 as YYREEE (reference sequence). CDR3 sequence (DNA): TGTGCCAGCAGCATCCGGGACCGAACCTACGAGCAGTACTTC. Residues: CASSIRDRTYEQYF. Based on the CDR3 plus reference TRBV5-4 and TRBJ2-7, the full variable domain is ETGVTQSPTHLIKTRGQQVTLRCSSQSGHNTVSWYQQALGQGPQFIFQYYREEENGRGNFPPRFSGLQFPNYSSELNVNALELDDSALYLCASSIRDRTYEQYFGPGTRLTVT.

This chain connects TRBV6-1 to TRBJ1-1; tentative D call: TRBD1 (5 bases). CDR1 and CDR2 from the germline V gene are MNHNS and SASEGT. The ends were cut back, 0 bases at V and 8 bases at J, with 13 bases in the middle. The CDR3 covers 14 residues. This chain's CDR3 is CASSEALGGEEAFF. For the CDR3, the DNA is TGTGCCAGCAGTGAAGCGCTCGGAGGGGAGGAAGCTTTCTTT.

The CDR3 nucleotides read TGTGCCAGCAGCCGCGATGCCGACAGGTCTAACTATGGCTACACCTTC. Its translation is CASSRDADRSNYGYTF. The chain combines TRBV7-8 with TRBJ1-2; D perhaps matches TRBD1 (6 bases). Germline CDR1 reads SGHVS; CDR2 reads FQNEAQ. The V and J ends lost 5 bases and 0 bases respectively, with 16 bases between them. The CDR3 has 16 amino acids.

This chain connects TRBV14 to TRBJ1-2; D remains unclear. CDR3 length equals 13 residues. CDR1 is SGHDN and CDR2 is FVKESK in the germline V gene. V shed 4 bases and J shed 2 bases, with 8 bases lying between them. The CDR3 loop reads CASSPDINYGYTF. The CDR3 nucleotides are TGTGCCAGCAGCCCCGATATCAACTATGGCTACACCTTC.

V gene TRBV4-1 combines with J gene TRBJ2-7; D assignment may be TRBD1 or TRBD2 (5 bases each). The CDR3 contains 13 residues. CDR1 and CDR2 (germline): MGHRA, YSYEKL. Trimming took 0 bases from V and 11 from J, leaving 14 bases between them. DNA of the CDR3: TGCGCCAGCAGCCAAGAGGAGCCGGGACCGGAGTACTTC. This translates into CASSQEEPGPEYF.

The CDR3 protein is CASSSRTGWDYTF. CDR3 coding DNA: TGTGCCAGCAGTTCCCGGACAGGGTGGGACTACACCTTC. The chain links TRBV28 to TRBJ1-2; 8 bases align to TRBD1. The germline V gene encodes CDR1 MDHEN and CDR2 SYDVKM. The CDR3 extends over 13 amino acids. Losses at the gene ends were 4 bases for V and 10 bases for J; bases not matched to a gene: 8.

The gene calls are TRBV10-3 and TRBJ2-2, with D possibly called TRBD1 or TRBD2 (6 bases each). There are 16 residues in the CDR3. Germline CDR1 reads ENHRY; CDR2 reads SYGVKD. V lost 6 bases and J 1 base, leaving 15 bases between the germline ends. The CDR3 region has the DNA TGTGCCATCAGGAGTCGGGGGCCCGAGAACACCGGGGAGCTGTTTTTT. It encodes CAIRSRGPENTGELFF.

This clone was picked up many times. The genes are TRBV19 and TRBJ2-1; D gene unclear. With 2 bases removed from V and 2 bases from J, the gap between germline ends came to 19 bases. Germline V gene lookup returns CDR1 LNHDA and CDR2 SQIVND (reference sequence). The length of the CDR3 is 18 residues. The CDR3 loop is CASSISARMTPPYNEQFF. The CDR3 DNA reads as TGTGCCAGTAGTATATCCGCGAGGATGACCCCTCCCTACAATGAGCAGTTCTTC. Drawing the rest from reference TRBV19 and TRBJ2-1, the complete variable domain is DGGITQSPKYLFRKEGQNVTLSCEQNLNHDAMYWYRQDPGQGLRLIYYSQIVNDFQKGDIAEGYSVSREKKESFPLTVTSAQKNPTAFYLCASSISARMTPPYNEQFFGPGTRLTVL.

The J gene is TRBJ2-7, the V gene TRBV24-1, with a weak D call TRBD1 (6 bases). The V end lost 4 bases, the J end lost 3 bases, and 9 bases lay between the germline ends. Germline assignment: CDR1 KGHDR and CDR2 SFDVKD. CDR3 length: 13 amino acids. CDR3 residues: CATSDGRGYEQYF. CDR3 sequence (DNA): TGTGCCACCAGTGACGGCAGGGGCTACGAGCAGTACTTC.

Concerning this clone: A junction end diverges from the germline sequence, so it may reflect a read error. This chain uses TRBV3-1 (or the pseudogene TRBV3-2) with TRBJ2-7; D possibly matches TRBD1 or TRBD2 (5 bases each). CDR1 LGHDT and CDR2 YNNKEL come from the germline V gene (reference sequence). This CDR3 contains 13 residues. DNA of the CDR3: TGTGCCAGCAGCCCGCTTAGTGACGGGGCCCCACACTTC. It translates to CASSPLSDGAPHF.